The next 15 T cell receptor beta chains were all read from a single sample in a study of T-cell memory formation after mild COVID-19. One entry per CDR3 protein, called by TCRdb with MiXCR from the 5' RACE reads. The table records 500,000 to 650,000 distinct CDR3 sequences, roughly 20% of them present only once. The sequenced sample consisted of PBMCs or a T cell subset sorted from them (not recorded which). These receptors originate from an adult woman who had mild COVID-19 (a few samples of this study predate the infection). Cell type and time point are not known.

This sequence joins TRBV20-1 and TRBJ2-2, with D perhaps TRBD1 (6 bases). This CDR3 spans 14 amino acids. Trimming left V 6 bases short and J 0 bases short, with 11 bases between. Germline-derived CDR1 and CDR2 are DFQATT and SNEGSKA (reference sequence). The CDR3: CSAAGTTNTGELFF. The DNA for the CDR3 is TGCAGTGCCGCCGGGACAACGAACACCGGGGAGCTGTTTTTT.

This clonotype was found a few times. J is TRBJ2-2 and V is TRBV2, with TRBD2 identical over 14 bases. The CDR3 sequence is 17 residues long. The V gene end was trimmed by 10 bases and the J gene end by 3 bases; junction bases not matched to a gene: 10. The germline CDR1 and CDR2 sequences are SNHLY and FYNNEI. The CDR3 loop is CATRLAGGPSDTGELFF. Written as DNA, the CDR3 is TGTGCCACCCGACTAGCGGGAGGGCCCTCGGACACCGGGGAGCTGTTTTTT.

The table lists this clonotype with many counts. This chain uses TRBV7-2 with TRBJ2-7; D remains ambiguous. Germline V CDR1 and CDR2: SGHTA, FQGNSA. V lost 5 bases and J 3 bases, leaving 14 bases between the germline ends. The CDR3 loop spans 14 amino acids. This chain's CDR3 is CASSPNGYDYEQYF. The CDR3 DNA is TGTGCCAGCAGCCCCAATGGGTACGACTACGAGCAGTACTTC.

V usage is TRBV7-3 and J usage is TRBJ2-5, with TRBD2 matching 7 bases. Trimming cost V 6 bases and J 3 bases; bases outside gene matches: 10. CDR3 length: 15 residues. CDR1 is SGHTA, CDR2 FQGTGA, per germline. CDR3 in amino acids: CASRPGGTLKETQYF. The CDR3 DNA reads TGTGCCAGCAGGCCCGGGGGGACCCTAAAAGAGACCCAGTACTTC.

This clonotype came up a few times. V is TRBV24-1 and J is TRBJ2-3; D is unresolved. Per germline, CDR1 KGHDR and CDR2 SFDVKD. V was clipped by 5 bases and J by 2 bases, with 7 bases between them. This CDR3 contains 13 residues. The CDR3 loop is CATSARITDTQYF. The CDR3 DNA sequence: TGTGCCACCAGTGCCAGGATCACAGATACGCAGTATTTT.

This clonotype occurred a few times. V and J are TRBV6-5 and TRBJ2-7; D may be TRBD1 or TRBD2 (5 bases each). CDR3 length: 13 amino acids. Germline lookup yields CDR1 MNHEY and CDR2 SVGAGI. The V and J ends lost 4 bases and 2 bases respectively, with 9 bases between them. CDR3 DNA sequence: TGTGCCAGCAGTTGGGACGGGACCTACGAGCAGTACTTC. Its protein is CASSWDGTYEQYF.

The chain has TRBV5-1 and TRBJ2-7; a possible D gene is TRBD1 (5 bases). CDR3 size: 14 residues. Germline V gives CDR1 SGHRS, CDR2 YFSETQ. The V end lost 2 bases, the J end lost 4 bases, and 13 bases lay between the germline ends. The CDR3 DNA is TGCGCCAGCAGCTTCCAGGGTGTCGGTTACGAGCAGTACGTC. Amino acids: CASSFQGVGYEQYV.

This clonotype was counted a few times. The chain uses TRBV20-1 and TRBJ1-4; a weak D match, TRBD1 (6 bases). Trimming removed 5 bases from V and 5 bases from J, with 15 bases in between. The CDR3 sequence is 14 residues long. The germline V gene encodes CDR1 DFQATT and CDR2 SNEGSKA (reference sequence). As DNA, the CDR3 is TGCAGTGCTTTGAAAGGGGGGGCGAATGAAAAACTGTTTTTT. Its protein is CSALKGGANEKLFF.

This clonotype was counted at least ten times. Here the CDR3 DNA reads TGTGCCAGCAGCCCGCTCTCTTGGGACAGGGGAGACAATGAGCAGTTCTTC. Residues: CASSPLSWDRGDNEQFF. The rearrangement uses TRBV7-9 and TRBJ2-1; 10 positions agree with TRBD1. The CDR3 is 17 amino acids. From germline, CDR1 is SEHNR and CDR2 FQNEAQ (reference sequence). J gave up 5 bases and V 5 bases, and 12 bases lay outside the gene matches.

The sample holds a few counts of this clonotype. The chain links TRBV11-1 to TRBJ2-7, with 9 bases matching TRBD1. The CDR3 runs to 16 residues. With V trimmed by 0 bases and J by 0 bases, 3 bases remained unmatched. Germline CDR1 reads SGHAT; CDR2 reads FQDESV (reference sequence). CDR3 bases: TGTGCCAGCAGCTTAGCTGGGACAGGGAGCTCCTACGAGCAGTACTTC. Its protein product is CASSLAGTGSSYEQYF.

J is TRBJ1-6 and V is TRBV4-2, with TRBD1 identical over 7 bases. Looked up from germline, CDR1 is LGHNA and CDR2 is YNFKEQ. The junction had 12 bases not matched to a gene; V was cut back by 0 bases and J by 10 bases. The length of the CDR3 is 17 residues. The DNA of the CDR3 is TGTGCCAGCAGCCAAGATATGACAGGGTTCGGGAAATCACCCCTCCACTTT. The encoded protein is CASSQDMTGFGKSPLHF.

This clonotype was seen only a few times. The chain links TRBV30 to TRBJ1-3; unclear D gene. V lost 2 bases to trimming and J lost 1 base, with 0 bases between them. The germline V gene encodes CDR1 GTSNPN and CDR2 SVGIG (reference sequence). CDR3 length equals 11 residues. Here the CDR3 DNA reads TGTGCCTGGAGTTCTGGAAACACCATATATTTT. It codes for CAWSSGNTIYF.

This clonotype was seen more than once but under ten times. The chain is built from TRBV12-3 or TRBV12-4 and TRBJ1-2, with D hard to call. The CDR3 length is 13 residues. Between the trimmed V and J ends, which lost 3 bases and 8 bases, there was a span of 13 bases. The CDR3 DNA is TGTGCCAGCAGTTTGGAGCGGGCTATCGGCTACACCTTC. It translates to CASSLERAIGYTF.

This clonotype was counted a few times. The chain has TRBV3-1 and TRBJ1-4; D unresolved. Germline CDR1 LGHDT, CDR2 YNNKEL (reference sequence). With 1 base removed from V and 13 bases from J, the gap between germline ends came to 10 bases. There are 12 residues in the CDR3. This CDR3 reads CASSQGPTRLFF. In DNA form, the CDR3 reads TGTGCCAGCAGCCAAGGGCCGACACGACTGTTTTTT.

This chain connects TRBV27 to TRBJ1-4, with a tentative D call TRBD1 (5 bases). The CDR3 loop spans 15 amino acids. Trimming stripped 4 bases from V and 9 bases from J, with 18 bases between. Germline lookup yields CDR1 MNHEY and CDR2 SMNVEV (reference sequence). The chain's CDR3 is CASSSLQGIEKKLFF. In DNA form, the CDR3 reads TGTGCCAGCAGTTCCCTCCAGGGTATAGAGAAAAAACTGTTTTTT.